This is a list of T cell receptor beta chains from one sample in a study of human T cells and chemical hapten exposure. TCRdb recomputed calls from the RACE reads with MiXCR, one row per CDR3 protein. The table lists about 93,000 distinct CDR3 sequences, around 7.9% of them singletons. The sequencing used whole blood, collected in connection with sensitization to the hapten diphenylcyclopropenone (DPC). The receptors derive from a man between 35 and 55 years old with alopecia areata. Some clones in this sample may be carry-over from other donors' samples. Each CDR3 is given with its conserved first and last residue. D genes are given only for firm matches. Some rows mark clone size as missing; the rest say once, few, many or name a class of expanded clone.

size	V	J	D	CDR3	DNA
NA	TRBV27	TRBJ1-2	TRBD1	CASRGQGENYGYTF	TGTGCCAGTCGGGGACAGGGGGAAAACTATGGCTACACCTTC
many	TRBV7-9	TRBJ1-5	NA	CASSSTAFNQPQHF	TGTGCCAGCAGCTCCACAGCATTCAATCAGCCCCAGCATTTT
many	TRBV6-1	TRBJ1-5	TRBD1	CASSDRTGGNQPQHF	TGTGCCAGCAGTGATCGGACAGGGGGCAATCAGCCCCAGCATTTT
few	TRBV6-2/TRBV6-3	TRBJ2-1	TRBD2	CASSYPRGVPKAGVHQFF	TGTGCCAGCAGTTACCCGAGGGGGGTACCTAAAGCGGGAGTTCATCAGTTCTTC
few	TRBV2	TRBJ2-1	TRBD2	CASSHPASGRYNEQFF	TGTGCCAGCAGCCACCCTGCTAGCGGGAGGTACAATGAGCAGTTCTTC
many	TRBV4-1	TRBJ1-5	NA	CASSQDLSQSHGQPQHF	TGCGCCAGCAGCCAAGATCTGTCGCAGTCCCACGGACAGCCCCAGCATTTT
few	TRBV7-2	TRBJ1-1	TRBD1	CASSRDRKNTEAFF	TGTGCCAGCAGCCGGGACAGGAAGAACACTGAAGCTTTCTTT
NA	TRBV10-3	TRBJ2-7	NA	CAISEEYEQYF	TGTGCCATCAGTGAGGAGTACGAGCAGTACTTC
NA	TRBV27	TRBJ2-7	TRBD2	CASSPMSRGGSYEQYF	TGTGCCAGCAGTCCCATGTCCCGGGGGGGGTCCTACGAGCAGTACTTC
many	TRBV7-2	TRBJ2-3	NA	CASSLERTDTQYF	TGTGCCAGCAGCTTAGAGCGGACAGATACGCAGTATTTT
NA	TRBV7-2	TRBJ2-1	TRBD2	CASSLAGTNNEQFF	TGTGCCAGCAGCCTAGCGGGGACTAACAATGAGCAGTTCTTC
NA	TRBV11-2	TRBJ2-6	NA	CASSSSSGANVLTF	TGTGCCAGCAGCTCCAGCTCTGGGGCCAACGTCCTGACTTTC
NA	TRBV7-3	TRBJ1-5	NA	CASSLDGSQPQHF	TGTGCCAGCAGCTTAGATGGATCCCAGCCCCAGCATTTT
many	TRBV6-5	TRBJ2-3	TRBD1	CASRPEGAPTDTQYF	TGTGCCAGCAGACCCGAGGGGGCCCCTACAGATACGCAGTATTTT
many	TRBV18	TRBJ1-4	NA	CASSTRQSNEKLFF	TGTGCCAGCTCAACCAGACAGTCTAATGAAAAACTGTTTTTT
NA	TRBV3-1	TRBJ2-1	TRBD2	CASFGASGRNGRITEQFF	TGTGCCAGCTTTGGCGCTAGCGGGAGGAACGGGAGAATCACTGAGCAGTTCTTC
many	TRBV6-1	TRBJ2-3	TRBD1	CASSARGHNTQYF	TGTGCCAGCAGTGCCAGGGGGCATAATACGCAGTATTTT
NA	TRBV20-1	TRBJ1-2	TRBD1	CSATQGAMNYGYTF	TGCAGTGCTACACAGGGGGCGATGAACTATGGCTACACCTTC
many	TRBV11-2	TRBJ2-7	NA	CASSSGTSLEQYF	TGTGCCAGCAGCTCCGGGACATCCCTCGAGCAGTACTTC
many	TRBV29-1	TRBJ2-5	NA	CSIRLQQETQYF	TGCAGCATTAGACTGCAACAAGAGACCCAGTACTTC
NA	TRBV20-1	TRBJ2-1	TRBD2	CSARPSGSSYNEQFF	TGCAGTGCTAGGCCTAGCGGGAGCAGTTACAATGAGCAGTTCTTC
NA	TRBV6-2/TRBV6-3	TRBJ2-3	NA	CASRRFTDTQYF	TGTGCCAGCAGGCGGTTCACAGATACGCAGTATTTT
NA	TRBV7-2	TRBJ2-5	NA	CASSDWLASQYF	TGTGCCAGCAGTGACTGGCTAGCCTCCCAGTACTTC
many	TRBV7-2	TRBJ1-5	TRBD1	CASSAGQVKPQHF	TGTGCCAGCAGCGCCGGACAGGTGAAGCCCCAGCATTTT
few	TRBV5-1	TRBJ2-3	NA	CASSLGDRTDTQYF	TGCGCCAGCAGCTTGGGGGACCGCACAGATACGCAGTATTTT
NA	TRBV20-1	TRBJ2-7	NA	CTASAASSYEQYF	TGCACCGCTAGTGCAGCGAGCTCCTACGAGCAGTACTTC
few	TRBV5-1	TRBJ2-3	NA	CASSLDDSGRPQYF	TGCGCCAGCAGCTTGGATGACTCCGGTCGGCCGCAGTATTTT
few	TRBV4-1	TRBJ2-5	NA	CASSQVGGLDQYF	TGCGCCAGCAGCCAAGTGGGAGGCCTCGACCAGTACTTC
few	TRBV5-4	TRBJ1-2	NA	CASSLVGNYGYTF	TGTGCCAGCAGCTTGGTTGGTAACTATGGCTACACCTTC
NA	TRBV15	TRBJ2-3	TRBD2	CATSRGVSGRSDTQYF	TGTGCCACCAGCAGAGGTGTTAGCGGGAGGTCAGATACGCAGTATTTT
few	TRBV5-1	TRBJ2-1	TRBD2	CASSTGLAGSAEQFF	TGCGCCAGCAGCACGGGACTAGCGGGATCGGCTGAGCAGTTCTTC
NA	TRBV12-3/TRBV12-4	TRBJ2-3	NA	CASSFRSGARADTQYF	TGTGCCAGCAGTTTCAGGTCAGGGGCTAGGGCAGATACGCAGTATTTT
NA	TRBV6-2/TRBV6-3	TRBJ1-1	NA	CASSWAPRGTEAFF	TGTGCCAGCAGTTGGGCCCCCCGGGGCACTGAAGCTTTCTTT
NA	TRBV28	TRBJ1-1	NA	CASSFSDRTEAFF	TGTGCCAGCAGTTTCAGCGACCGCACTGAAGCTTTCTTT
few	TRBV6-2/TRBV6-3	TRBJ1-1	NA	CASSLGGKETEAFF	TGTGCCAGCAGTTTAGGGGGAAAGGAGACTGAAGCTTTCTTT
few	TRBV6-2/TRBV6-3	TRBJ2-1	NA	CASSYSRTPYNEQFF	TGTGCCAGCAGTTACTCCCGGACCCCCTACAATGAGCAGTTCTTC
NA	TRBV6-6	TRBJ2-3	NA	CAIKHEVVADTQYF	TGTGCCATCAAACACGAGGTAGTGGCAGATACGCAGTATTTT